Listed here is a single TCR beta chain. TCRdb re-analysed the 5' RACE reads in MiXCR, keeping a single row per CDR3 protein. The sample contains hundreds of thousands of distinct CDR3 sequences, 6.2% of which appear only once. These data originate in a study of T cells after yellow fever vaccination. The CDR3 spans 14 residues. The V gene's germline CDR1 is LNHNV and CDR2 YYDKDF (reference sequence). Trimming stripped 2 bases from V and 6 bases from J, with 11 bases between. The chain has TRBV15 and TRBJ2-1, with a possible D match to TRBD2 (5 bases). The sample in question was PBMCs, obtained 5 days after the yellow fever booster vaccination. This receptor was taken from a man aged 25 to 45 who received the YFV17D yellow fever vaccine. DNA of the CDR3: TGTGCCACCAGCAGACCCGGACTCTTCAATGAGCAGTTCTTC. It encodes CATSRPGLFNEQFF.